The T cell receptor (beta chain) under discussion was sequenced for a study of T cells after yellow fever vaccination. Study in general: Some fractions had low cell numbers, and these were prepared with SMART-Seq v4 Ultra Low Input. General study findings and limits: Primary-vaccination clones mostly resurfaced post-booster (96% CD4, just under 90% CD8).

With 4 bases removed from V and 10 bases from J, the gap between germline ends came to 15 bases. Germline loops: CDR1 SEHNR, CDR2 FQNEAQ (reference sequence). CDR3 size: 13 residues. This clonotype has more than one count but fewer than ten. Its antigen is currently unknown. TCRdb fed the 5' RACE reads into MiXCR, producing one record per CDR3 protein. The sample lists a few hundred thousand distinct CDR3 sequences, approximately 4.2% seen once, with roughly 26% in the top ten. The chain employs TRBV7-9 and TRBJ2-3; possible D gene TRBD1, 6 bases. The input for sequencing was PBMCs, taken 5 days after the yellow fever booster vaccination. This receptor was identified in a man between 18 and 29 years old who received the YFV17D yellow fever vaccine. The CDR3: CASSSRQEFSQYF. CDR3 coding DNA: TGTGCCAGCAGCTCCCGACAGGAGTTTTCGCAGTATTTT.